This T cell receptor beta chain emerged from a study of CD8+ T cells in alopecia areata. This clone was observed a handful of times. The CDR3 has 15 amino acids. J gave up 5 bases and V 8 bases, and 13 bases lay outside the gene matches. Germline values: CDR1 SQVTM, CDR2 ANQGSEA. Once RNA had been extracted, it was reverse transcribed into cDNA to act as the sequencing template. The assay was immunoSEQ multiplex PCR, and TCRdb's table has in-frame clones only and misses some. The table lists around 120,000 clones, less than 45% of them singletons. V usage is TRBV29-1 and J usage is TRBJ2-3, with 10 bases aligning to TRBD1. Specimen: CD4+ T cells sorted from blood. The TCR sequence derives from a human donor with alopecia areata. The DNA of the CDR3 is TGCAGCTTCGAGAGACAGGGGGCGCTCAGAGATACGCAGTATTTT. Translating it yields CSFERQGALRDTQYF.